Below, 22 T cell receptor beta chains from the same sample are listed, as sequenced in a study of breast tumors, draining lymph nodes, adjacent tissues. Each CDR3 protein gets one entry after TCRdb re-called the multiplex PCR reads with MiXCR. In the table there are over 100,000 distinct CDR3 sequences, 20% to 25% of which are singletons. Samples came from axillary lymph nodes draining the breast cancer. Material: axillary lymph node tissue. The receptors stem from a female donor with breast cancer. Some clones in this sample may be carry-over from other donors' samples.

This clonotype has more than one count but fewer than ten. The chain recombines TRBV18 with TRBJ2-1; TRBD2 aligns across 8 bases. The germline CDR1 and CDR2 sequences are KGHSH and LQKENI. V was pared by 4 bases and J by 4 bases, with 6 bases of the junction left unmatched. This CDR3 contains 15 residues. The CDR3 sequence is CASSQRTSSYNEQFF. CDR3 sequence (DNA): TGTGCCAGCTCACAGCGGACTAGCAGTTACAATGAGCAGTTCTTC.

As concerns this clonotype: This could be a read error, since a much larger clone is one nucleotide away. It is likely a read error, because the conserved phenylalanine at the end of the CDR3 is missing. The chain has TRBV7-2 and TRBJ1-5; D perhaps matches TRBD1 (5 bases). The CDR3 consists of 13 residues. V lost 6 bases, J lost 9 bases, and 15 bases lay in between. Germline V gene data show CDR1 as SGHTA and CDR2 as FQGNSA. CDR3 DNA: TGTGCCAGCAGGTCCGACAGCGGGGGGCCCCAGCATTCT. Translated, it gives CASRSDSGGPQHS.

About this clonotype: A much more abundant neighbour one base away suggests this may be a read error. The chain has TRBV2 and TRBJ2-1; 12 nucleotides match TRBD1. Germline V gene data show CDR1 as SNHLY and CDR2 as FYNNEI. V was clipped by 6 bases and J by 10 bases; unmatched bases: 10. This CDR3 has 15 amino acids. CDR3 amino acids: CASSRDRGHSYEQFF. The DNA of the CDR3 is TGTGCCAGCAGCCGGGACAGGGGGCACTCCTACGAGCAGTTCTTC.

Ten or more counts support this clonotype. The chain combines TRBV6-6 with TRBJ2-3; D remains ambiguous. The V and J ends lost 2 bases and 3 bases respectively, with 9 bases between them. The CDR3 extends over 14 amino acids. Per the germline V gene, CDR1 is MNHNY and CDR2 is SVGAGI (reference sequence). CDR3 in DNA: TGTGCCAGCAGTTACGGCCCTACAACAGATACGCAGTATTTT. This translates into CASSYGPTTDTQYF.

Notes on this clonotype: The junction departs from germline at one end; a sequencing error may be responsible. The CDR3 DNA reads as TGTGCCAGCAGCCGACTAGCGGGAGGTCAAGAGATCCAGTACTTC. Its protein is CASSRLAGGQEIQYF. The rearrangement uses TRBV7-6 and TRBJ2-5, with TRBD2 identical over 13 bases. The germline V gene encodes CDR1 SGHVS and CDR2 FNYEAQ. The CDR3 is 15 amino acids.

This clonotype has ten or more counts. V usage is TRBV28 and J usage is TRBJ2-5, with 8 positions matching TRBD2. This CDR3 is 14 amino acids long. V lost 7 bases and J lost 7; bases outside the gene matches: 11. Germline CDR1 and CDR2: MDHEN and SYDVKM. The CDR3 DNA sequence: TGTGCCAGCAAGCCCCCAAGCGGGAGAAGGACCCAGTACTTC. This sequence encodes CASKPPSGRRTQYF. Full variable domain (remainder filled in from reference TRBV28 and TRBJ2-5): DVKVTQSSRYLVKRTGEKVFLECVQDMDHENMFWYRQDPGLGLRLIYFSYDVKMKEKGDIPEGYSVSREKKERFSLILESASTNQTSMYLCASKPPSGRRTQYFGPGTRLLVL.

This chain links TRBV6-5 with TRBJ1-2; D gene uncertain. Between the trimmed V and J ends, which lost 4 bases and 3 bases, there was a span of 9 bases. This CDR3 has 13 residues. Germline V lookup: CDR1 MNHEY, CDR2 SVGAGI. CDR3 nucleotide sequence: TGTGCCAGCAGTTCCGGCAGACACTATGGCTACACCTTC. Protein: CASSSGRHYGYTF.

The rearrangement uses TRBV28 and TRBJ1-6; D is unresolved. This CDR3 has 15 amino acids. Deletions cut 10 bases from V and 0 bases from J, with 13 bases between. Germline values: CDR1 MDHEN, CDR2 SYDVKM. In DNA form, the CDR3 reads TGTGCCACAGGTGACCGAAGCTCCTATAATTCACCCCTCCACTTT. Translated: CATGDRSSYNSPLHF.

This clonotype was seen many times. A read error may account for a junction end that differs from germline. This sequence joins TRBV6-2 or TRBV6-3 and TRBJ2-5; 8 nucleotides match TRBD2. Germline lookup yields CDR1 MNHEY and CDR2 SVGEGT. The CDR3 consists of 16 residues. The CDR3 protein is CPQHSRAGAPKETQYF. For the CDR3, the DNA is TGCCCTCAACACTCGAGAGCGGGAGCGCCGAAAGAGACCCAGTACTTC.

This clonotype has ten or more counts. The chain joins TRBV20-1 to TRBJ2-1, with 13 nucleotides matching TRBD2. The germline CDR1 and CDR2 sequences are DFQATT and SNEGSKA (reference sequence). The J segment lost 9 bases and the V segment lost 0 bases, leaving 5 bases of the junction unmatched. The CDR3 has 15 residues. The CDR3 sequence: CSARETSGRASEQFF. The CDR3, as DNA: TGCAGTGCTAGAGAAACTAGCGGGAGGGCCAGTGAGCAGTTCTTC.

This clonotype was seen many times. The chain has TRBV4-3 and TRBJ2-1; D is uncertain. The ends were cut back, 0 bases at V and 6 bases at J, with 12 bases in the middle. In germline, CDR1 is LGHNA, CDR2 YSLEER. CDR3 length: 15 residues. The CDR3 protein is CASSQDHTFRNEQFF. CDR3 coding DNA: TGCGCCAGCAGCCAAGATCATACATTCCGCAATGAGCAGTTCTTC.

The chain joins TRBV20-1 to TRBJ2-1, with 15 bases identical to TRBD2. The V gene's germline CDR1 is DFQATT and CDR2 SNEGSKA (reference sequence). V trimming: 3 bases; J trimming: 9 bases; junction bases outside the gene matches: 6. This CDR3 has 15 amino acids. DNA of the CDR3: TGCAGTGCTAGTTTGGGACTAGCGGGAGGAAGTGAGCAGTTCTTC. It yields the protein CSASLGLAGGSEQFF.

This clonotype was seen more than once but under ten times. This sequence may be a read error, since a much larger clone differs from it by one base. The chain recombines TRBV4-1 with TRBJ2-7; TRBD1 agrees at 8 bases. Germline loops: CDR1 MGHRA, CDR2 YSYEKL. This CDR3 has 15 amino acids. The CDR3 DNA sequence: TGCGCCAGCAGCCAAGGCCCGGGACAGGACCTGGAGCGGTACTTC. Its translation: CASSQGPGQDLERYF.

This clonotype has at least ten counts. This chain joins TRBV6-5 and TRBJ1-4, with 9 bases that match TRBD1. The CDR3 extends over 14 amino acids. Germline CDR1 MNHEY, CDR2 SVGAGI. V lost 6 bases to trimming and J lost 8 bases; unmatched junction nucleotides: 7. The CDR3 coding sequence is TGTGCCAGCAGGCGACAGGGGGGGTGGGAAAAACTGTTTTTT. This sequence encodes CASRRQGGWEKLFF.

Concerning this clonotype itself: A single base separates this from a much larger clone, so it may be a read error. The chain combines TRBV7-3 with TRBJ2-3, with D tentatively TRBD2 (5 bases). CDR1 and CDR2 (germline): SGHTA, FQGTGA. The CDR3 has 15 amino acids. V lost 5 bases and J 5 bases, leaving 17 bases between the germline ends. The CDR3 sequence is CASSPTNGLQDTQYF. The CDR3 bases are TGTGCCAGCAGCCCGACTAACGGGCTTCAAGATACGCAGTATTTT.

Many counts were recorded for this clonotype. The chain is built from TRBV9 and TRBJ2-5; unclear D gene. The germline CDR1 and CDR2 sequences are SGDLS and YYNGEE. Trimming cost V 0 bases and J 0 bases, with 9 bases left between them. The length of the CDR3 is 15 residues. The chain's CDR3 is CASSVGPVNQETQYF. DNA for the CDR3: TGTGCCAGCAGCGTAGGCCCGGTAAACCAAGAGACCCAGTACTTC.

This clonotype was recorded many times. The chain combines TRBV3-1 with TRBJ2-7, with TRBD1 as a possible D gene (5 bases). The germline CDR1 and CDR2 sequences are LGHDT and YNNKEL (reference sequence). Trimming took off 2 bases at V and 6 bases at J, with 20 bases between the two ends. This CDR3 region has 16 residues. Written as DNA, the CDR3 is TGTGCCAGCAGCCAATCGGTCCGGGCAGGGCAGCGCGAGCAGTACTTC. Translation: CASSQSVRAGQREQYF.

This clonotype occurred many times. The V gene is TRBV7-2, the J gene TRBJ1-2, with 7 bases aligning to TRBD1. The J segment lost 4 bases and the V segment lost 0 bases, leaving 5 bases of the junction unmatched. The CDR3 runs 15 residues. Per the germline V gene, CDR1 is SGHTA and CDR2 is FQGNSA. This chain's CDR3 is CASSLAKGGGYGYTF. The CDR3 DNA reads as TGTGCCAGCAGCTTAGCAAAAGGGGGCGGCTATGGCTACACCTTC.

This clonotype was counted ten times or more. The chain links TRBV4-2 to TRBJ2-5; maybe TRBD2 (5 bases). CDR1 and CDR2 from the germline V gene are LGHNA and YNFKEQ. The CDR3 consists of 15 residues. Trimming took off 1 base at V and 1 base at J, with 10 bases between the two ends. As DNA, the CDR3 is TGTGCCAGCAGCCAAGTAACGGACTCCCAAGAGACCCAGTACTTC. Its protein is CASSQVTDSQETQYF.

This clonotype was found many times. The rearrangement links TRBV5-4 to TRBJ2-7; possible D gene TRBD2, 5 bases. The V gene's germline CDR1 is SGHNT and CDR2 YYREEE (reference sequence). The CDR3 loop spans 15 amino acids. V was cut by 0 bases and J by 0 bases, with 10 bases left in between. The CDR3 here is CASSLEGGRSYEQYF. CDR3 coding DNA: TGTGCCAGCAGCTTGGAGGGCGGGCGCTCCTACGAGCAGTACTTC.

In its sample, this clonotype was seen a few times. This may come from a read error, since a much larger clone is one base off. CDR3 sequence (DNA): TGTGCCAGCAGCTCAGGACGGGAGATGACCTACGAGCAGTACTTC. The encoded protein is CASSSGREMTYEQYF. The V gene is TRBV7-9, the J gene TRBJ2-7, with D possibly matching TRBD2 (6 bases). V dropped 4 bases and J dropped 2 bases, with 15 bases sitting between them. CDR1 SEHNR and CDR2 FQNEAQ come from the germline V gene (reference sequence). This CDR3 region has 15 residues.

This clonotype was counted many times. The CDR3 spells CATSRDRVNQPQHF. In DNA form, the CDR3 reads TGTGCCACCAGCAGAGATAGGGTCAATCAGCCCCAGCATTTT. This sequence joins TRBV15 and TRBJ1-5, with D unclear. This CDR3 spans 14 amino acids. V dropped 0 bases and J dropped 3 bases, with 6 bases sitting between them. Germline V gene lookup returns CDR1 LNHNV and CDR2 YYDKDF (reference sequence).